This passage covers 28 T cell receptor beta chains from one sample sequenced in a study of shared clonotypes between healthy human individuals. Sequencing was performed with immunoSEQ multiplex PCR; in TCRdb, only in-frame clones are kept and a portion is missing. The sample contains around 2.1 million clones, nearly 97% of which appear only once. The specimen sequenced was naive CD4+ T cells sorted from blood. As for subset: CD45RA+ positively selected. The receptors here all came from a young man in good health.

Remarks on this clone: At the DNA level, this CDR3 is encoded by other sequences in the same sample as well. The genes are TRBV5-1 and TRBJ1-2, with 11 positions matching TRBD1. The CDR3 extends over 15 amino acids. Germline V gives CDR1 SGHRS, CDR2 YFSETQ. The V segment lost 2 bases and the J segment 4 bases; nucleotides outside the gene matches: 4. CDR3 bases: TGCGCCAGCAGCTTTGGACAGGGGGCAGGCTATGGCTACACCTTC. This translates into CASSFGQGAGYGYTF.

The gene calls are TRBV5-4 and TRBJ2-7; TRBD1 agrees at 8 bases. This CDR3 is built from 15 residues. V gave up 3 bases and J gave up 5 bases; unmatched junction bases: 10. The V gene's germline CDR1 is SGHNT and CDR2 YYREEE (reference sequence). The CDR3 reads CASSSAQGAIHEQYF. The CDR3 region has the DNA TGTGCCAGCAGCTCGGCGCAGGGGGCCATCCACGAGCAGTACTTC.

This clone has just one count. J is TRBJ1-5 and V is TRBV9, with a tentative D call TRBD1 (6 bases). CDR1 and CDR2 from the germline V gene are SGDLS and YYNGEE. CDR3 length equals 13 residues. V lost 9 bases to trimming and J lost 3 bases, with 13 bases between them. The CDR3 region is CAIRQVFNQPQHF. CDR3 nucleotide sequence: TGTGCCATTCGACAGGTGTTCAATCAGCCCCAGCATTTT.

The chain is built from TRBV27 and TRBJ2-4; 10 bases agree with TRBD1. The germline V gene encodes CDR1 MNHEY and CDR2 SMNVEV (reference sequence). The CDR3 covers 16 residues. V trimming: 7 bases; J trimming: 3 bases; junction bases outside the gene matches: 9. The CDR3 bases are TGTGCCAGCAAGGGGACAGGGGAGCCTCACAAAAACATTCAGTACTTC. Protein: CASKGTGEPHKNIQYF.

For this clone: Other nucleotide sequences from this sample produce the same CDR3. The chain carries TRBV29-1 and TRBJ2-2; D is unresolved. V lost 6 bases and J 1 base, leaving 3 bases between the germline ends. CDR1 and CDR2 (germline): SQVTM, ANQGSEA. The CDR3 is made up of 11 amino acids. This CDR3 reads CSVRNTGELFF. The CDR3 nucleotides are TGCAGCGTGAGGAACACCGGGGAGCTGTTTTTT.

For the CDR3, the DNA is TGTGCCAGCTCACCAACTCCCTCGAGTTTGAGGGGCTCTGGGGCCAACGTCCTGACTTTC. Translation: CASSPTPSSLRGSGANVLTF. The V gene is TRBV18, the J gene TRBJ2-6; perhaps D is TRBD1 or TRBD2 (5 bases each). V dropped 2 bases and J dropped 0 bases, with 20 bases sitting between them. Germline values: CDR1 KGHSH, CDR2 LQKENI. The CDR3 contains 20 residues.

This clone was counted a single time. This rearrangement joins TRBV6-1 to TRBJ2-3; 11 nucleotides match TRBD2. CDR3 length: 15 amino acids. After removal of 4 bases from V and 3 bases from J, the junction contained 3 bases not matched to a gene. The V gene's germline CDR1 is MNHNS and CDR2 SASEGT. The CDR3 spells CASSATSGVTDTQYF. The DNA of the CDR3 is TGTGCCAGCAGTGCGACTAGCGGGGTAACAGATACGCAGTATTTT.

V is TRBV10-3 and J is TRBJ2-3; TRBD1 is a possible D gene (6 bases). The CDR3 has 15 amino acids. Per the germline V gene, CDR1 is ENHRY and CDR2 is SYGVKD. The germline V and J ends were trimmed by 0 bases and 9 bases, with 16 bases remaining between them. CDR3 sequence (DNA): TGTGCCATCAGTGAGTCAGGGGGTCCGGTGAGCACGCAGTATTTT. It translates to CAISESGGPVSTQYF.

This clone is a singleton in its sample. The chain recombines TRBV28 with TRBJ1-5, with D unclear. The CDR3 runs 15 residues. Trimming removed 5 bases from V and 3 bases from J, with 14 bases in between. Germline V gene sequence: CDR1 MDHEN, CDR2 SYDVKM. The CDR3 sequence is CASSHDGFNNQPQHF. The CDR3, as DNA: TGTGCCAGCAGTCATGACGGCTTTAACAATCAGCCCCAGCATTTT.

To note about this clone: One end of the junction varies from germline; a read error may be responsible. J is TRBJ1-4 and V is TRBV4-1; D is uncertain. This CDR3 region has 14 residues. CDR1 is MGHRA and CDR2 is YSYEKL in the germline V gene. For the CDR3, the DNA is TGCGCCAGCAGCGGAGCCTCTCCTAAGGAAAAACTGTTTTTT. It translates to CASSGASPKEKLFF.

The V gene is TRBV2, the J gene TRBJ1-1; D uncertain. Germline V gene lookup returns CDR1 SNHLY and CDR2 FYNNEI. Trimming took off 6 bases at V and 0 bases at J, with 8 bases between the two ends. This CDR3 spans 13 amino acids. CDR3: CASRDDLNTEAFF. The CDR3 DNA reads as TGTGCCAGCAGGGATGACTTGAACACTGAAGCTTTCTTT.

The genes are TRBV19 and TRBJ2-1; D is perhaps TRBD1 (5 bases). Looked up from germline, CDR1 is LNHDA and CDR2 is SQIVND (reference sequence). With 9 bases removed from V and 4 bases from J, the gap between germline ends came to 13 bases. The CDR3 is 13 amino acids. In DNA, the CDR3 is TGTGCCAGCCATGGCAGGGTTTACAATGAGCAGTTCTTC. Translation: CASHGRVYNEQFF.

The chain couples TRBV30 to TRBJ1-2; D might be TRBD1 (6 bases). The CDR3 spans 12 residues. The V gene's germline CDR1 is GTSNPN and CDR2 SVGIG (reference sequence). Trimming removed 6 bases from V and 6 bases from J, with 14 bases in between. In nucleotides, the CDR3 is TGTGCCTGCGGGGGGCTGGATCATGGCTACACCTTC. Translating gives CACGGLDHGYTF. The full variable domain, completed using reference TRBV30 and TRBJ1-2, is SQTIHQWPATLVQPVGSPLSLECTVEGTSNPNLYWYRQAAGRGLQLLFYSVGIGQISSEVPQNLSASRPQDRQFILSSKKLLLSDSGFYLCACGGLDHGYTFGSGTRLTVV.

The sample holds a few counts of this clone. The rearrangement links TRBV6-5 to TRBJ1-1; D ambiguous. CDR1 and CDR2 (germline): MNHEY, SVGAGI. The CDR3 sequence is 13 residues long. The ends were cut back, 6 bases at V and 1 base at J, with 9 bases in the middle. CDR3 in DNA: TGTGCCAGCAGAGGTGGGTGGAACACTGAAGCTTTCTTT. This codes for CASRGGWNTEAFF.

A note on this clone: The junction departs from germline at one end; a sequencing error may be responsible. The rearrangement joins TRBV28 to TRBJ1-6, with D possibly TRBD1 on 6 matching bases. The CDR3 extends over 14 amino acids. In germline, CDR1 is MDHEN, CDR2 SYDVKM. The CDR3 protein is CASSPGTSDSLLHF. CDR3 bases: TGTGCCAGCAGTCCTGGGACAAGTGATTCACTCCTCCACTTT.

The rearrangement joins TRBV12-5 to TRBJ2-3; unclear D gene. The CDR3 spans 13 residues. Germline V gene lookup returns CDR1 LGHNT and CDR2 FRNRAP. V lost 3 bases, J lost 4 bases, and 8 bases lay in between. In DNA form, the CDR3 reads TGTGCTAGTGGTTTCGGTGTTTCAGATACGCAGTATTTT. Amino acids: CASGFGVSDTQYF.

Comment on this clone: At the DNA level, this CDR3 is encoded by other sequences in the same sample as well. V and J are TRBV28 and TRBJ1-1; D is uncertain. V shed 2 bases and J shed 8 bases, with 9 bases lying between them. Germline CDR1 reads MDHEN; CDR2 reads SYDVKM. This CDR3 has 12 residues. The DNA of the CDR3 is TGTGCCAGCAGTTTACGGACCGGCGAAGCTTTCTTT. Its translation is CASSLRTGEAFF.

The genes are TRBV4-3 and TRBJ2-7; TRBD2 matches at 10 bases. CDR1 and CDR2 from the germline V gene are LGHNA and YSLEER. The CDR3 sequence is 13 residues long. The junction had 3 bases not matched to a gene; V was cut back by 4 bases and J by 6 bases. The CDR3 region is CASSRTSGSEQYF. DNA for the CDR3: TGCGCCAGCAGCCGGACTAGCGGATCCGAGCAGTACTTC.

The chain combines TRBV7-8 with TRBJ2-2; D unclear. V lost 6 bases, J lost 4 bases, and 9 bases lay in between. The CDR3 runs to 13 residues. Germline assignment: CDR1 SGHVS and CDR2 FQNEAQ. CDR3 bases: TGTGCCAGCAGAAATAGCTTCACCGGGGAGCTGTTTTTT. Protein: CASRNSFTGELFF.

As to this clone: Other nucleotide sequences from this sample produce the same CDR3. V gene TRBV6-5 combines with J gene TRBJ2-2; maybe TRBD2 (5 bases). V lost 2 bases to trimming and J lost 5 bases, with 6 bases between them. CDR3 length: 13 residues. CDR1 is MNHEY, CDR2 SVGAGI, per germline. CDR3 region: CASSYPGTGELFF. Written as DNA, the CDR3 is TGTGCCAGCAGTTACCCGGGGACCGGGGAGCTGTTTTTT.

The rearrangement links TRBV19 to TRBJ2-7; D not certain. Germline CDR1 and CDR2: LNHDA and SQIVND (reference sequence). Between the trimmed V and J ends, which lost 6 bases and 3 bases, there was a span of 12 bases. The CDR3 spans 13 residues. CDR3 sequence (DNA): TGTGCCAGTAGCTTTGGGCAGATCTACGAGCAGTACTTC. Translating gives CASSFGQIYEQYF.

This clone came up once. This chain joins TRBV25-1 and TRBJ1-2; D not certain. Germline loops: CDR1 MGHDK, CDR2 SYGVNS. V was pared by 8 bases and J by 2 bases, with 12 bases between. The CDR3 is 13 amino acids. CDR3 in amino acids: CASWEVGNYGYTF. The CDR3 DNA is TGTGCCAGCTGGGAAGTGGGAAACTATGGCTACACCTTC.

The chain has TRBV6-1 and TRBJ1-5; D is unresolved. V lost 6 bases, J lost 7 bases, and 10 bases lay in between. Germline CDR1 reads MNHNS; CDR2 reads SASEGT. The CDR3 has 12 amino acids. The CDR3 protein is CASRDGIQPQHF. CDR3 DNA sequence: TGTGCCAGCAGGGACGGTATACAGCCCCAGCATTTT.

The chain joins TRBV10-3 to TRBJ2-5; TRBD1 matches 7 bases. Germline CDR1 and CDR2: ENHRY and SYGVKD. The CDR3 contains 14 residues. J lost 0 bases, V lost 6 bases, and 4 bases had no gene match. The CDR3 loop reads CAISPGQYQETQYF. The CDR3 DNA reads TGTGCCATCAGCCCGGGACAGTACCAAGAGACCCAGTACTTC.

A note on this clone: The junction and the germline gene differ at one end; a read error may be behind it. CDR3 protein: CASSPTENAEAFF. The CDR3 DNA sequence: TGTGCCAGCAGTCCCACTGAGAACGCTGAAGCTTTCTTT. V and J are TRBV2 and TRBJ1-1; D not resolved. There are 13 residues in the CDR3. Germline V gives CDR1 SNHLY, CDR2 FYNNEI. The full variable domain, in which reference TRBV2 and TRBJ1-1 provide the parts outside the CDR3, is EPEVTQTPSHQVTQMGQEVILRCVPISNHLYFYWYRQILGQKVEFLVSFYNNEISEKSEIFDDQFSVERPDGSNFTLKIRSTKLEDSAMYFCASSPTENAEAFFGQGTRLTVV.

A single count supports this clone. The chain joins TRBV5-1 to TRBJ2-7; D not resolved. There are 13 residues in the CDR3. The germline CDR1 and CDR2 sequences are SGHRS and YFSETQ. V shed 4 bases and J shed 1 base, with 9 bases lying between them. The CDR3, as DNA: TGCGCCAGCAGCCCCGTTGGATCCTACGAGCAGTACTTC. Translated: CASSPVGSYEQYF. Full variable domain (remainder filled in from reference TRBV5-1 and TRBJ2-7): KAGVTQTPRYLIKTRGQQVTLSCSPISGHRSVSWYQQTPGQGLQFLFEYFSETQRNKGNFPGRFSGRQFSNSRSEMNVSTLELGDSALYLCASSPVGSYEQYFGPGTRLTVT.

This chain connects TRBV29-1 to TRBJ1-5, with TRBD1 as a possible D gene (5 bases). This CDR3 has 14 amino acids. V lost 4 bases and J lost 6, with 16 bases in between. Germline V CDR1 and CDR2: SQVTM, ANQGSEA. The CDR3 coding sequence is TGCAGCGTTGTCGTGGGGGAGAGGGGTCAGCCCCAGCATTTT. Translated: CSVVVGERGQPQHF.

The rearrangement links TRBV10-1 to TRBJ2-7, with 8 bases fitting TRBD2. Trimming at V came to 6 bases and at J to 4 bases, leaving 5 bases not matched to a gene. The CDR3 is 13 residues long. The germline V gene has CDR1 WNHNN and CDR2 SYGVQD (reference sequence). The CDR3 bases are TGCGCCAGCAGCAAAGGCGGGGGGTACGAGCAGTACTTC. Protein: CASSKGGGYEQYF.